These T cell receptor beta chains were read from a single sample in a study of blood T cell repertoires in COVID-19. Here immunoSEQ multiplex PCR was the method, and the copy in TCRdb shows in-frame clones only, minus some. Among about 170,000 clones listed, over 70% were seen once. Material: peripheral blood. The receptors stem from a woman in her 70s who had recovered from COVID-19. Both conserved end residues are part of each CDR3. The D gene is left open where the match is weak. Clone size appears in some rows only: once, few, many, or a class for an expanded clone.

J gene,V gene,clone size,CDR3 length,D gene,CDR3 protein,CDR3 DNA
TRBJ1-1,TRBV28,-,15,-,CASSFGGAANTEAFF,TGTGCCAGCAGTTTTGGGGGGGCGGCGAACACTGAAGCTTTCTTT
TRBJ2-5,TRBV19,-,15,TRBD2,CASTRTSGRWETQYF,TGTGCCAGTACCCGGACTAGCGGGAGGTGGGAGACCCAGTACTTC
TRBJ1-2,TRBV4-1,few,18,TRBD1,CASSQGGGRGRPNYGYTF,TGCGCCAGCAGCCAAGGGGGAGGCAGGGGGCGACCCAACTATGGCTACACCTTC
TRBJ2-2,TRBV27,-,15,TRBD2,CASTPLAEDTGELFF,TGTGCCAGCACCCCTCTAGCGGAGGACACCGGGGAGCTGTTTTTT
TRBJ1-1,TRBV11-1,-,14,TRBD1,CASSPRQGGTEAFF,TGTGCCAGCAGCCCCCGACAGGGTGGCACTGAAGCTTTCTTT
TRBJ1-2,TRBV29-1,-,13,TRBD1,CSARTGLNYGYTF,TGCAGCGCCCGGACAGGGTTGAACTATGGCTACACCTTC
TRBJ1-2,TRBV4-1,few,13,TRBD1,CASSLTGYDGYTF,TGCGCCAGCAGCCTGACAGGGTACGATGGCTACACCTTC
TRBJ2-3,TRBV24-1,-,15,TRBD1,CATRPDRVGTDTQYF,TGTGCCACCAGGCCAGACAGGGTGGGCACAGATACGCAGTATTTT
TRBJ1-2,TRBV6-5,few,16,-,CASSYPPGANAGGYTF,TGTGCCAGCAGTTACCCGCCAGGGGCCAACGCCGGAGGCTACACCTTC
TRBJ2-7,TRBV6-5,-,15,-,CASTTGLSAAYEQYF,TGTGCCAGCACCACTGGACTAAGCGCGGCCTACGAGCAGTACTTC
TRBJ1-6,TRBV4-2,-,14,TRBD1,CASSQGQGNSPLHF,TGTGCCAGCAGCCAAGGACAGGGGAATTCACCCCTCCACTTT
TRBJ2-5,TRBV28,-,15,-,CASSAARDGQETQYF,TGTGCCAGCAGTGCGGCCCGCGACGGCCAAGAGACCCAGTACTTC
TRBJ2-7,TRBV6-5,-,14,-,CASSYRGRGYEQYF,TGTGCCAGCAGTTACAGAGGCAGGGGCTACGAGCAGTACTTC
TRBJ2-1,TRBV5-4,once,14,-,CASRNPRQANEQFF,TGTGCCAGCAGAAACCCCCGACAGGCGAATGAGCAGTTCTTC
TRBJ2-5,TRBV7-9,-,13,-,CASSFNGGETQYF,TGTGCCAGCAGCTTTAACGGCGGAGAGACCCAGTACTTC
TRBJ2-1,TRBV2,-,16,-,CASRQRALADYNEQFF,TGTGCCAGCAGACAGAGGGCCTTAGCGGACTACAATGAGCAGTTCTTC
TRBJ2-5,TRBV7-9,-,15,TRBD2,CASRPLPGGGETQYF,TGTGCCAGCAGACCCCTTCCGGGGGGAGGAGAGACCCAGTACTTC
TRBJ2-3,TRBV10-3,-,13,-,CAITSASTDTQYF,TGTGCCATCACTAGCGCGAGCACAGATACGCAGTATTTT
TRBJ1-5,TRBV2,few,14,-,CASSDGGQSKPQHF,TGTGCCAGCAGTGATGGCGGGCAGTCGAAGCCCCAGCATTTT
TRBJ2-1,TRBV5-1,-,13,-,CASSPGQYNEQFF,TGCGCCAGCAGCCCCGGACAGTACAATGAGCAGTTCTTC
TRBJ2-7,TRBV5-1,-,15,-,CASSLAVGAAYEQYF,TGCGCCAGCAGCTTGGCCGTGGGGGCGGCCTACGAGCAGTACTTC
TRBJ2-1,TRBV7-3,once,15,TRBD2,CASSPSGRSDNEQFF,TGTGCCAGCAGCCCGAGCGGGAGGTCGGACAATGAGCAGTTCTTC
TRBJ2-2,TRBV7-3,-,15,-,CASSLTPGETGELFF,TGTGCCAGCAGCTTGACGCCTGGGGAGACCGGGGAGCTGTTTTTT
TRBJ2-1,TRBV5-1,-,16,TRBD2,CASWPFAAGGKIEQFF,TGCGCCAGCTGGCCCTTCGCGGCGGGAGGGAAGATTGAGCAGTTCTTC
TRBJ2-3,TRBV6-4,-,15,TRBD2,CASSDAGRGTDTQYF,TGTGCCAGCAGTGACGCAGGGAGGGGCACAGATACGCAGTATTTT
TRBJ2-5,TRBV6-6,-,15,TRBD1,CASSPSRDRGETQYF,TGTGCCAGCAGCCCCTCCCGGGACAGGGGAGAGACCCAGTACTTC